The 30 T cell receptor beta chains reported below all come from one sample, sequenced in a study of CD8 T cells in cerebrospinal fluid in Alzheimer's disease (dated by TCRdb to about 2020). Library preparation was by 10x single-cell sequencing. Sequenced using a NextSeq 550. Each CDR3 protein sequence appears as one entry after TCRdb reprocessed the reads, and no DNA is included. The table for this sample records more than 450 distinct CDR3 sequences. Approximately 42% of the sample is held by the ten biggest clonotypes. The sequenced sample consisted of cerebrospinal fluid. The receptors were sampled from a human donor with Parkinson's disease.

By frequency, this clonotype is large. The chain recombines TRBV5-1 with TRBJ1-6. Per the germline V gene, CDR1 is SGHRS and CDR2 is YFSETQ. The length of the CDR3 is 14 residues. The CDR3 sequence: CASSLWEGGSPLHF. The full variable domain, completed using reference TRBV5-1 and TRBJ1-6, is KAGVTQTPRYLIKTRGQQVTLSCSPISGHRSVSWYQQTPGQGLQFLFEYFSETQRNKGNFPGRFSGRQFSNSRSEMNVSTLELGDSALYLCASSLWEGGSPLHFGNGTRLTVT.

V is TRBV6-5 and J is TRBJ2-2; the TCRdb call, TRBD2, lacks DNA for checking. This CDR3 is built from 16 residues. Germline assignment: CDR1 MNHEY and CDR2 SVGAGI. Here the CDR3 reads CASRYSGGTRTGELFF.

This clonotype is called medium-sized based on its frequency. The CDR3 sequence: CASSFTGTNNSPLHF. V is TRBV7-8 and J is TRBJ1-6; TCRdb's assignment of TRBD1 cannot be checked, as there is no DNA. CDR1 SGHVS and CDR2 FQNEAQ come from the germline V gene. This CDR3 is 15 amino acids long.

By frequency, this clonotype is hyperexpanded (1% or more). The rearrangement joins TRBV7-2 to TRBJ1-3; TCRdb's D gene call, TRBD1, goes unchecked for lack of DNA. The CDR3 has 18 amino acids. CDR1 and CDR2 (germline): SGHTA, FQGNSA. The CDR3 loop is CASTSQRGRRLSGNTIYF.

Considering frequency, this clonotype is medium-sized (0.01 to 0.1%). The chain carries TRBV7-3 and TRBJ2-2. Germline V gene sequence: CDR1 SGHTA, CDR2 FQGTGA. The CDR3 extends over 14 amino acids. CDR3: CASSLTLAAGELFF.

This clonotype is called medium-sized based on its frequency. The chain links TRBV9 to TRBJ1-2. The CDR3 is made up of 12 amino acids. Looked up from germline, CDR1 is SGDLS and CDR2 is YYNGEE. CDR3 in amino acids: CASSPYTAGYTF. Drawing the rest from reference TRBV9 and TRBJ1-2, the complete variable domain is DSGVTQTPKHLITATGQRVTLRCSPRSGDLSVYWYQQSLDQGLQFLIQYYNGEERAKGNILERFSAQQFPDLHSELNLSSLELGDSALYFCASSPYTAGYTFGSGTRLTVV.

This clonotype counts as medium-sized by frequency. Here the CDR3 reads CASTTGGVGQETQYF. The gene calls are TRBV6-5 and TRBJ2-5; TCRdb proposes TRBD1, but this gene call is untestable without DNA. Germline-derived CDR1 and CDR2 are MNHEY and SVGAGI. CDR3 length: 15 residues.

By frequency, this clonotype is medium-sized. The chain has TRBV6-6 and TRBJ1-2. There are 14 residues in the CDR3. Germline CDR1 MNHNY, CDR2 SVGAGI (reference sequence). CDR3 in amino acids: CASSLSGVNYGYTF.

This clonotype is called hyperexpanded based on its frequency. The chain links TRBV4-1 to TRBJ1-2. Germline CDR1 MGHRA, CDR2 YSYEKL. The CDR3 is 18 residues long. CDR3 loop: CASSQHTGRGVPSYGYTF.

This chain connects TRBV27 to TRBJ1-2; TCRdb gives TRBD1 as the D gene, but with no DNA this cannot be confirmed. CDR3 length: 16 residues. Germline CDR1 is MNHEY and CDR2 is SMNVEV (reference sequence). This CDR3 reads CASSSHGTAISNGYTF.

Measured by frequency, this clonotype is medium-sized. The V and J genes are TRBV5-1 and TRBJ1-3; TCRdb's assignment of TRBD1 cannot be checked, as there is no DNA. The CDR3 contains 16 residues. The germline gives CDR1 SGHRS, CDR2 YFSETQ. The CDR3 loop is CASSFDHRASGNTIYF.

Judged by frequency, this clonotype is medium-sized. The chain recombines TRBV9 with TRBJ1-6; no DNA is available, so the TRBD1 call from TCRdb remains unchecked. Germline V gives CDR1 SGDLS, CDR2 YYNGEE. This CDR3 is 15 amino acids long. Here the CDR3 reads CASSVSGQPPSPLHF.

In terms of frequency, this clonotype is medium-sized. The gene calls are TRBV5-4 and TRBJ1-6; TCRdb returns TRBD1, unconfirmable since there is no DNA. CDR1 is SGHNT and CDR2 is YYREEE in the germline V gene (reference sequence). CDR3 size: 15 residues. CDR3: CASTHWGGENSPLHF.

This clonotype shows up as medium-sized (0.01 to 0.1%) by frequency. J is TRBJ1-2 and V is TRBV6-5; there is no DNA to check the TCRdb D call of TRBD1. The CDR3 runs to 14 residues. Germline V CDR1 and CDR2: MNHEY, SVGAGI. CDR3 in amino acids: CASSYSPQQDGYTF.

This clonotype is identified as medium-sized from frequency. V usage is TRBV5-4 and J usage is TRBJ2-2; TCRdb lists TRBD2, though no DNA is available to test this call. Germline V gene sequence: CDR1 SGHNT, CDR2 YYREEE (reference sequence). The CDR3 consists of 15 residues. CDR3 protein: CASSTSGGPTGELFF.

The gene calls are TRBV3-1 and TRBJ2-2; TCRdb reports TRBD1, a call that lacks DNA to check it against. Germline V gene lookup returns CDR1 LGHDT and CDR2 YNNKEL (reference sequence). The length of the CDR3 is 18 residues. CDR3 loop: CASSLVGMTGGNTGELFF.

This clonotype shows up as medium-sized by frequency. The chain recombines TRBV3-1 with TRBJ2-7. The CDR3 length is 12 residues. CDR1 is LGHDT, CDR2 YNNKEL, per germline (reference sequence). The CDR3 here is CASSAESYEQYF.

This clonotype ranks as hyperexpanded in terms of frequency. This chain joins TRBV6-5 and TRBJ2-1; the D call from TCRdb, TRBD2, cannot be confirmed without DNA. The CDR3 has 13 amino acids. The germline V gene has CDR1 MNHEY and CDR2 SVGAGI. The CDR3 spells CASSLRGAFPQFF.

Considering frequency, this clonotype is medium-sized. The CDR3: CASGRVSYNEQFF. The V and J genes are TRBV12-5 and TRBJ2-1; the TCRdb call, TRBD1, lacks DNA for checking. Germline V lookup: CDR1 LGHNT, CDR2 FRNRAP. There are 13 residues in the CDR3. Complete variable domain (other parts from reference TRBV12-5 and TRBJ2-1): DARVTQTPRHKVTEMGQEVTMRCQPILGHNTVFWYRQTMMQGLELLAYFRNRAPLDDSGMPKDRFSAEMPDATLATLKIQPSEPRDSAVYFCASGRVSYNEQFFGPGTRLTVL.

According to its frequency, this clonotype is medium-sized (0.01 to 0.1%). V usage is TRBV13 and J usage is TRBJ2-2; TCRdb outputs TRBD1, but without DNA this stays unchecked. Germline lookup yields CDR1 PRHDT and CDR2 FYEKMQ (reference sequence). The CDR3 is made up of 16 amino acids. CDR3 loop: CASSPAGRGYTGELFF.

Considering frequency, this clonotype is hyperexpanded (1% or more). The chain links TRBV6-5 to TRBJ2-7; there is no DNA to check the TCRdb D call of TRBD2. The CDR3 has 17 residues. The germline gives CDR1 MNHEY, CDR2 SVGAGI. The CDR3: CASSRTSGGAIGYEQYF.

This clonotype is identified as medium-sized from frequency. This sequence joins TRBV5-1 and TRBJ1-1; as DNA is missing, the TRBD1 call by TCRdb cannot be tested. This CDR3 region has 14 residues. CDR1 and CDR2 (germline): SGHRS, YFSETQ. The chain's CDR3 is CASSEQGWDTEAFF. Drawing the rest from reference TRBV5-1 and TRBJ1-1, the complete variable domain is KAGVTQTPRYLIKTRGQQVTLSCSPISGHRSVSWYQQTPGQGLQFLFEYFSETQRNKGNFPGRFSGRQFSNSRSEMNVSTLELGDSALYLCASSEQGWDTEAFFGQGTRLTVV.

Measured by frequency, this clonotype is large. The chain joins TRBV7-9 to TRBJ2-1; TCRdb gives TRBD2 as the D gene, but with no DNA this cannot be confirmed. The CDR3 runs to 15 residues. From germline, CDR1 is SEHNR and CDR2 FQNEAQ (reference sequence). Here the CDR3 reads CASSSLDGLGNEQFF.

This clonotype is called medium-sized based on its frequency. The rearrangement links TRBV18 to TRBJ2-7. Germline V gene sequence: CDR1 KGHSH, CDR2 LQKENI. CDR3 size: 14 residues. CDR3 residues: CASSDRSLGSEQYF.

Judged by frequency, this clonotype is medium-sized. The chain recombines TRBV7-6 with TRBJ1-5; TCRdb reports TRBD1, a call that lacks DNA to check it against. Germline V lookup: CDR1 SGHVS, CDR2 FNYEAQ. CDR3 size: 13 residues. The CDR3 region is CASSLGQGQPQHF.

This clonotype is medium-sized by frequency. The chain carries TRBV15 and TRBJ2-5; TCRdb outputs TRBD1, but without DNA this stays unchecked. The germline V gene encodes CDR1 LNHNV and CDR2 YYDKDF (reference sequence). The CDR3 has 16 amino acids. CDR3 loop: CATSRTPGWGAETQYF.

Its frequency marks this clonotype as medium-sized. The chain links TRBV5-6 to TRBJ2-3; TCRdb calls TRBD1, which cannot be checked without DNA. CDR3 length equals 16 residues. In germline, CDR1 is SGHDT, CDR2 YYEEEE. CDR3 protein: CASSLGTGVRTDTQYF. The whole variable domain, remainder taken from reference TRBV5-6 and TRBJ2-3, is DAGVTQSPTHLIKTRGQQVTLRCSPKSGHDTVSWYQQALGQGPQFIFQYYEEEERQRGNFPDRFSGHQFPNYSSELNVNALLLGDSALYLCASSLGTGVRTDTQYFGPGTRLTVL.

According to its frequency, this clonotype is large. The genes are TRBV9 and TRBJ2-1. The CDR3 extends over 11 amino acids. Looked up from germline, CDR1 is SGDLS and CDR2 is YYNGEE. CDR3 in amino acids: CASSVGYEQFF.

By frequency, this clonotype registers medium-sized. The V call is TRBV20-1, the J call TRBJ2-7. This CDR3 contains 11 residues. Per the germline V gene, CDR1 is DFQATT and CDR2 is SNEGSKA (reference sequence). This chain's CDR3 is CSARDGYEQYF.

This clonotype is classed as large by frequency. The CDR3 protein is CASLPTADLNTEAFF. This chain connects TRBV5-1 to TRBJ1-1. CDR1 and CDR2 from the germline V gene are SGHRS and YFSETQ. This CDR3 spans 15 amino acids.